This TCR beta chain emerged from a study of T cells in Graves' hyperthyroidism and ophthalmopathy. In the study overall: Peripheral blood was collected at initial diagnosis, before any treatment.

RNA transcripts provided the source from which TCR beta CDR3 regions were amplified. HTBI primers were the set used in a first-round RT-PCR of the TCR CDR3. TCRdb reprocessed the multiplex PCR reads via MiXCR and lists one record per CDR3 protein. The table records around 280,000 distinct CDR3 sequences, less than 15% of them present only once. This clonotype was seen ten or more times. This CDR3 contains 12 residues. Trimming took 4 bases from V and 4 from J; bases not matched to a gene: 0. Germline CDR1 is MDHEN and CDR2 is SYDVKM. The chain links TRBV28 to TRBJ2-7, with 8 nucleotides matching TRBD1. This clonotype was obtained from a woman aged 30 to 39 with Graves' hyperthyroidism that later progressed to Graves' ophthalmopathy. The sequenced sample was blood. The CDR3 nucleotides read TGTGCCAGCAGTTACAGGGGGTACGAGCAGTACTTC. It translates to CASSYRGYEQYF.